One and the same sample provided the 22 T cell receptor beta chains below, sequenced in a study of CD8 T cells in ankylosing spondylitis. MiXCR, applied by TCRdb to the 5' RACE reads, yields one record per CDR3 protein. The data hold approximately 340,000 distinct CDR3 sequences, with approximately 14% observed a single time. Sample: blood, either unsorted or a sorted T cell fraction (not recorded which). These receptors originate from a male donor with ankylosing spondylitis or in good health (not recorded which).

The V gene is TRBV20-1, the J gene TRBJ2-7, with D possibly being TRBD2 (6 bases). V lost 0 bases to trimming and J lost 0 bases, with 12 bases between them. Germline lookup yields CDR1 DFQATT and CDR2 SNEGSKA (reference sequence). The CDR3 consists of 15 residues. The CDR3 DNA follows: TGCAGTGCTAGAGATGGGGCGGGGAGCTCCTACGAGCAGTACTTC. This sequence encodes CSARDGAGSSYEQYF.

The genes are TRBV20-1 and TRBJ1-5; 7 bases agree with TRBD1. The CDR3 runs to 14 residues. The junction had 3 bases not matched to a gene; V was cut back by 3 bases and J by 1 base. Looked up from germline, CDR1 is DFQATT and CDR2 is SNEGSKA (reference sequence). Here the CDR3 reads CSARSDRSNQPQHF. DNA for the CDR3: TGCAGTGCTAGGTCGGACAGGAGCAATCAGCCCCAGCATTTT.

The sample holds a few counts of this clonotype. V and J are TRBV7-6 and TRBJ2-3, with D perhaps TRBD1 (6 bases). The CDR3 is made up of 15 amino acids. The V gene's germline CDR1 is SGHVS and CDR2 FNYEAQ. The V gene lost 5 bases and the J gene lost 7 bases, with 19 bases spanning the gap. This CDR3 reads CASSRQGSYSNTQYF. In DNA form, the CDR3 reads TGTGCCAGCAGCCGCCAGGGGTCCTACTCGAATACGCAGTATTTT.

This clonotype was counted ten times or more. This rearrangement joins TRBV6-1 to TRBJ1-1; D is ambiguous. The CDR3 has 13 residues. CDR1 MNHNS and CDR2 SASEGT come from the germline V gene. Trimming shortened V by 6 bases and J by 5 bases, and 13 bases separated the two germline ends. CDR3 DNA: TGTGCCAGCAGCCCGAACCTGGGGACTGAAGCTTTCTTT. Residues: CASSPNLGTEAFF.

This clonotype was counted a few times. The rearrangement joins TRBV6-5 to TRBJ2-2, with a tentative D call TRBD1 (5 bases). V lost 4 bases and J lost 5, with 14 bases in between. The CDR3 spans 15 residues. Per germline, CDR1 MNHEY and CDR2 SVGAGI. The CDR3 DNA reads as TGTGCCAGCAGTTGGAGCAGGGAAGGAACCGGGGAGCTGTTTTTT. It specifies CASSWSREGTGELFF.

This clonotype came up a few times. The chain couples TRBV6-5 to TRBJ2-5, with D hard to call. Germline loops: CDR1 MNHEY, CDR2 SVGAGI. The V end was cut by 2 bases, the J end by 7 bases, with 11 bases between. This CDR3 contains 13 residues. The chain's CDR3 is CASSYHVVGTQYF. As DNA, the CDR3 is TGTGCCAGCAGTTACCACGTGGTGGGGACCCAGTACTTC.

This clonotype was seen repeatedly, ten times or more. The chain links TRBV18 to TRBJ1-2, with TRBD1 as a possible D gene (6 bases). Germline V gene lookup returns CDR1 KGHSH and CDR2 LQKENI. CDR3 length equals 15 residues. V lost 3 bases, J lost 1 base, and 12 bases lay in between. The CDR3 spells CASSPGQFGNYGYTF. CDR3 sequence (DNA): TGTGCCAGCTCACCCGGACAGTTCGGTAACTATGGCTACACCTTC.

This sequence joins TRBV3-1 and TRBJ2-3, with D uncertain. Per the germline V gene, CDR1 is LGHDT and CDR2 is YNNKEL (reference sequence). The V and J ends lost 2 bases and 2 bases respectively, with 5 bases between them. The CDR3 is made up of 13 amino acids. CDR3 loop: CASSQTITDTQYF. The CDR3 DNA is TGTGCCAGCAGCCAAACAATCACAGATACGCAGTATTTT.

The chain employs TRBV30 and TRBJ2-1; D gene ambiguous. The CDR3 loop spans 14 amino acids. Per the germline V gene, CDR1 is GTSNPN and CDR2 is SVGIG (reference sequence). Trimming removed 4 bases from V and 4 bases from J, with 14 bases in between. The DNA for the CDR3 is TGTGCCTGGAACCTCGGGTTGGTGTACAATGAGCAGTTCTTC. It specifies CAWNLGLVYNEQFF.

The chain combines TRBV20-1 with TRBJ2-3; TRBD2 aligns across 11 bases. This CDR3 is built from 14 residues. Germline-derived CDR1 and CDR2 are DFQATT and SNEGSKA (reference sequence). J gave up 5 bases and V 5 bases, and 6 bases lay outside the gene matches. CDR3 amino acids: CSALSGRAGDTQYF. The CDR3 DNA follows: TGCAGTGCTCTTAGCGGGAGGGCCGGAGATACGCAGTATTTT.

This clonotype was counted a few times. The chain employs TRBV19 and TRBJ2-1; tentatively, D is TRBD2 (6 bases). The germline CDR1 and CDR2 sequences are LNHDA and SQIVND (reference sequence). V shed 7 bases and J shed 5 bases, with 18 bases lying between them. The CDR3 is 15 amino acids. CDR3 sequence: CASTPRSGGHNEQFF. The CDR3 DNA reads TGTGCCAGTACTCCTAGGTCCGGGGGACACAATGAGCAGTTCTTC.

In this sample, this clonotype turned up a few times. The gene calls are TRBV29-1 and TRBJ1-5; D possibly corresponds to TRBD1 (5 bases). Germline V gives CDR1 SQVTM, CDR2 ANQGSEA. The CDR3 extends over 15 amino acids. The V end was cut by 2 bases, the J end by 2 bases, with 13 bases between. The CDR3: CSVEFGGIGNQPQHF. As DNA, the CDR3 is TGCAGCGTTGAATTCGGGGGGATTGGCAATCAGCCCCAGCATTTT.

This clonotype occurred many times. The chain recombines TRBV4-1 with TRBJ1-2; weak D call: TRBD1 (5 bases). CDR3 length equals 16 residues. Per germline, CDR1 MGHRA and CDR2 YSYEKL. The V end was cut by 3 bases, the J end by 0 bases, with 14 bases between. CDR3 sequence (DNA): TGCGCCAGCAGCCAGCCTCGGGACGGATCTAACTATGGCTACACCTTC. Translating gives CASSQPRDGSNYGYTF.

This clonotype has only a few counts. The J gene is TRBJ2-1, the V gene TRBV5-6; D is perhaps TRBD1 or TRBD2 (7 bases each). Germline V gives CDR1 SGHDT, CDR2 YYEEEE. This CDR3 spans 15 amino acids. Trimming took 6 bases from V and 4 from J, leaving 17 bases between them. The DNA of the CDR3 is TGTGCCAGCACGAGGGGAGGGGGCCTATACAATGAGCAGTTCTTC. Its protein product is CASTRGGGLYNEQFF.

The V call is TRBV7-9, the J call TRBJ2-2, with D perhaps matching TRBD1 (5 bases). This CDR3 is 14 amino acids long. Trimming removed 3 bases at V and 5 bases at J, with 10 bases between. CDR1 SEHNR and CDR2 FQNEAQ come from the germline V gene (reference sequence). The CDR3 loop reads CASSLGRMTGELFF. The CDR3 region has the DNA TGTGCCAGCAGCTTGGGGCGGATGACCGGGGAGCTGTTTTTT.

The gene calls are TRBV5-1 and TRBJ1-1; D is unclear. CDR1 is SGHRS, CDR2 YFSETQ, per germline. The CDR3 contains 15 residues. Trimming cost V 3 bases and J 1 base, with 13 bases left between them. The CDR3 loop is CASSSFLHGNTEAFF. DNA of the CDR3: TGCGCCAGCAGCTCTTTCCTACACGGGAACACTGAAGCTTTCTTT.

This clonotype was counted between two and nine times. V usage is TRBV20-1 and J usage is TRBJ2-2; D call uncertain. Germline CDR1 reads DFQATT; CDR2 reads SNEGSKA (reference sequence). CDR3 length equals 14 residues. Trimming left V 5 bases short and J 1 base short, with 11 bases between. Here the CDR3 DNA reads TGCAGTGCTTACCCGAGACAGAACACCGGGGAGCTGTTTTTT. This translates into CSAYPRQNTGELFF.

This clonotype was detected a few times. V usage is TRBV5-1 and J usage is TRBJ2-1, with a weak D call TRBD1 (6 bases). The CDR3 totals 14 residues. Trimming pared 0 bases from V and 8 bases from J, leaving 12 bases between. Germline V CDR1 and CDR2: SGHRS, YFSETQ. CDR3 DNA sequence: TGCGCCAGCAGCTTGGGGGGGCCCTGGGATGAGCAGTTCTTC. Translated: CASSLGGPWDEQFF.

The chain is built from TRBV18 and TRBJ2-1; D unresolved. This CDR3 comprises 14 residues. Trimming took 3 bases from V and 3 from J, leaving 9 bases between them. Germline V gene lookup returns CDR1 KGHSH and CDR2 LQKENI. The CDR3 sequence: CASSPDSVYNEQFF. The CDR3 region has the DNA TGTGCCAGCTCACCGGATTCGGTCTACAATGAGCAGTTCTTC.

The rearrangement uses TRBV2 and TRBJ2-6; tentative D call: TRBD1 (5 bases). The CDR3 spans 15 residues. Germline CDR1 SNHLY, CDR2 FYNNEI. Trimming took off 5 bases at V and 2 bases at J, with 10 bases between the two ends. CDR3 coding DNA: TGTGCCAGCAGTAGGGCAGGGCCTGGGGCCAACGTCCTGACTTTC. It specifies CASSRAGPGANVLTF.

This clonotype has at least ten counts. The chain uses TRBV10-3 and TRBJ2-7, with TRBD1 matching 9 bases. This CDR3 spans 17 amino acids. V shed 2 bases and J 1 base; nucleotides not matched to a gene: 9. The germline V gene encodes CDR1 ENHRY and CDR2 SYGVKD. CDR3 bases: TGTGCCATCAGTGAGGCGTTACAGGGACAGGGATCCTACGAGCAGTACTTC. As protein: CAISEALQGQGSYEQYF.

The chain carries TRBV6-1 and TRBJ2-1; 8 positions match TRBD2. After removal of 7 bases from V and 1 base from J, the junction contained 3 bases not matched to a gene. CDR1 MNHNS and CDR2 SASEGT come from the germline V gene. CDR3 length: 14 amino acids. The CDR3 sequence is CASTERGSYNEQFF. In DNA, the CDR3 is TGTGCCAGCACCGAGCGGGGGTCCTACAATGAGCAGTTCTTC.